The 7 T cell receptor beta chains listed next were all sequenced from one sample in a study of blood T cell repertoires in COVID-19. Profiling relied on immunoSEQ multiplex PCR, and the TCRdb table lists in-frame clones only, not all of them. The sample yields 430,000 or so clones, nearly 90% seen once. Sequenced material: PBMCs or T cells enriched from blood (not recorded which). These receptors were collected from a woman aged 18-35 years who had been exposed to COVID-19.

V is TRBV4-3 and J is TRBJ1-4, with a tentative D call TRBD1 (5 bases). The V gene's germline CDR1 is LGHNA and CDR2 YSLEER. This CDR3 has 15 residues. The ends were cut back, 0 bases at V and 8 bases at J, with 13 bases in the middle. DNA for the CDR3: TGCGCCAGCAGCCAAGATTATGGGGGGAGAGAAAAACTGTTTTTT. This sequence encodes CASSQDYGGREKLFF.

This clone was observed once. The chain carries TRBV28 and TRBJ2-1; D is possibly TRBD1 (5 bases). CDR3 length: 15 residues. Germline V gene lookup returns CDR1 MDHEN and CDR2 SYDVKM. V lost 3 bases and J lost 3, with 12 bases in between. CDR3 sequence (DNA): TGTGCCAGCAGTTTTCGCGACAGCCTCTACAATGAGCAGTTCTTC. Translated, it gives CASSFRDSLYNEQFF.

DNA of the CDR3: TGTGCCAGCAGTTACGGGGGGACAGGTGAGGAGACCCAGTACTTC. Translation gives CASSYGGTGEETQYF. The rearrangement joins TRBV6-6 to TRBJ2-5; 8 bases match TRBD1. Trimming at V came to 2 bases and at J to 5 bases, leaving 7 bases not matched to a gene. The germline V gene encodes CDR1 MNHNY and CDR2 SVGAGI (reference sequence). The CDR3 consists of 15 residues.

The chain is built from TRBV7-3 and TRBJ2-7; the match to TRBD2 covers 9 bases. J gave up 2 bases and V 5 bases, and 7 bases lay outside the gene matches. Per germline, CDR1 SGHTA and CDR2 FQGTGA. The CDR3 has 15 amino acids. The CDR3 protein is CASSPQSSGAYEQYF. CDR3 DNA: TGTGCCAGCAGCCCTCAATCTAGCGGGGCCTACGAGCAGTACTTC.

The V gene is TRBV7-9, the J gene TRBJ1-1, with 7 bases identical to TRBD1. V lost 4 bases, J lost 1 base, and 0 bases stayed unmatched. CDR1 is SEHNR and CDR2 is FQNEAQ in the germline V gene (reference sequence). The CDR3 length is 13 residues. The CDR3 DNA is TGTGCCAGCAGCTGGACAGGGAACACTGAAGCTTTCTTT. Encoded protein: CASSWTGNTEAFF.

V is TRBV6-5 and J is TRBJ1-1, with D hard to call. V lost 6 bases, J lost 1 base, and 3 bases lay in between. The length of the CDR3 is 11 residues. Germline V gives CDR1 MNHEY, CDR2 SVGAGI. CDR3 region: CASSGNTEAFF. CDR3 nucleotide sequence: TGTGCCAGCAGCGGGAACACTGAAGCTTTCTTT.

The chain is built from TRBV9 and TRBJ2-5; possible D gene TRBD2, 5 bases. V lost 2 bases, J lost 5 bases, and 10 bases lay in between. The germline gives CDR1 SGDLS, CDR2 YYNGEE. CDR3 size: 13 residues. CDR3 nucleotides: TGTGCCAGCAGCGTCGGGGTGGGGGAGACCCAGTACTTC. Translation gives CASSVGVGETQYF.